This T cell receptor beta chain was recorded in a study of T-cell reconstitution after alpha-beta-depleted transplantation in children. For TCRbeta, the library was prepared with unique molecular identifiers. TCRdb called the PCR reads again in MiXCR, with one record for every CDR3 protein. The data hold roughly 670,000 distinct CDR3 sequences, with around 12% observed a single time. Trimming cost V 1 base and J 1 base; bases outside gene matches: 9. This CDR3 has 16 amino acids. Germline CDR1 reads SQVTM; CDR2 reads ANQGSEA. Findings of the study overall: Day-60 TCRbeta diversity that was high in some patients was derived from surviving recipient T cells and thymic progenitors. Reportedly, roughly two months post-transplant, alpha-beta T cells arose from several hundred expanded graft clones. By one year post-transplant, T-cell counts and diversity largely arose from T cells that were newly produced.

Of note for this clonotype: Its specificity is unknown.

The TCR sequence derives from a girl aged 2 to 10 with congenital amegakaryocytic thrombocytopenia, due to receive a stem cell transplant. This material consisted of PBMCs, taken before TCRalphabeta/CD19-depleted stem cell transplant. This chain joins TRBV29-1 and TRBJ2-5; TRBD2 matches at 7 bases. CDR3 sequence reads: CSVEGGGWGFQETQYF. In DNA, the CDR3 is TGCAGCGTTGAAGGGGGGGGATGGGGCTTCCAAGAGACCCAGTACTTC. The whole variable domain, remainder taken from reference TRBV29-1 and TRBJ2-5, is SAVISQKPSRDICQRGTSLTIQCQVDSQVTMMFWYRQQPGQSLTLIATANQGSEATYESGFVIDKFPISRPNLTFSTLTVSNMSPEDSSIYLCSVEGGGWGFQETQYFGPGTRLLVL.